Following are 22 T cell receptor beta chains from one sample sequenced in a study of T-cell memory formation after mild COVID-19. A single record per CDR3 protein comes from TCRdb applying MiXCR to the 5' RACE reads. The sample consists of around 340,000 distinct CDR3 sequences, roughly 13% of them appearing once. The specimen was PBMCs or a T cell subset sorted from them (not recorded which). These receptors originate from a man between 18 and 29 years old who had mild COVID-19 (a few samples of this study predate the infection). Cell type and time point are not known.

This clonotype has more than one count but fewer than ten. The chain links TRBV21-1 to TRBJ2-7; no check of the table's D call, TRBD1, against the DNA was made. TRBV21-1 is described as a pseudogene. This CDR3 region has 16 residues. In nucleotides, the CDR3 is TGTGCCAGCAGCAACCGGGAGCGGGGGAGCTCCTACGAGCAGTACGTC. Residues: CASSNRERGSSYEQYV.

The V gene is TRBV2, the J gene TRBJ1-1; no definite D call. The CDR3 totals 12 residues. Trimming removed 6 bases at V and 4 bases at J, with 9 bases between. CDR1 is SNHLY, CDR2 FYNNEI, per germline. DNA for the CDR3: TGTGCCAGCAGGTCGTTGGCCACTGAAGCTTTCTTT. It yields the protein CASRSLATEAFF.

The CDR3 DNA reads as TGTGCCAGCAGTCGAACAAATTCACCCCTCCACTTT. It translates to CASSRTNSPLHF. The chain couples TRBV27 to TRBJ1-6; D is unclear. The length of the CDR3 is 12 residues. The V end lost 5 bases, the J end lost 7 bases, and 6 bases lay between the germline ends. CDR1 is MNHEY, CDR2 SMNVEV, per germline (reference sequence).

The chain links TRBV5-1 to TRBJ2-3, with 7 bases aligning to TRBD1. The CDR3 covers 15 residues. The V segment lost 5 bases and the J segment 6 bases; nucleotides outside the gene matches: 12. CDR1 and CDR2 from the germline V gene are SGHRS and YFSETQ. CDR3 sequence (DNA): TGCGCCAGCAGTTCCACACCTGGGACAGCCGATACGCAGTATTTT. Translation gives CASSSTPGTADTQYF.

This clonotype has just a few counts. The chain joins TRBV5-1 to TRBJ2-1; TRBD2 agrees at 9 bases. Germline V gene sequence: CDR1 SGHRS, CDR2 YFSETQ. The CDR3 is 17 amino acids. The junction had 13 bases not matched to a gene; V was cut back by 5 bases and J by 4 bases. The CDR3 region is CASRAPNIAGVYNEQFF. In nucleotides, the CDR3 is TGCGCCAGCAGGGCCCCTAATATAGCGGGGGTATACAATGAGCAGTTCTTC.

The chain employs TRBV4-1 and TRBJ1-5; 8 positions agree with TRBD1. CDR1 is MGHRA, CDR2 YSYEKL, per germline. The CDR3 loop spans 14 amino acids. The junction had 5 bases not matched to a gene; V was cut back by 3 bases and J by 7 bases. The CDR3 region is CASSHGQGGQPQHF. CDR3 bases: TGCGCCAGCAGCCACGGACAGGGTGGCCAGCCCCAGCATTTT.

This clonotype was seen more than once but under ten times. The V and J genes are TRBV28 and TRBJ2-1; 12 nucleotides match TRBD1. The CDR3 has 17 amino acids. V lost 1 base to trimming and J lost 3 bases; unmatched junction nucleotides: 4. Germline V gene sequence: CDR1 MDHEN, CDR2 SYDVKM. The CDR3 loop is CASSLYRDRGLYNEQFF. Here the CDR3 DNA reads TGTGCCAGCAGTTTATACCGGGACAGGGGGCTCTACAATGAGCAGTTCTTC.

This clonotype was counted ten times or more. The chain carries TRBV7-2 and TRBJ2-1; 8 nucleotides match TRBD2. Losses at the gene ends were 2 bases for V and 8 bases for J; bases not matched to a gene: 11. Germline-derived CDR1 and CDR2 are SGHTA and FQGNSA. The CDR3 covers 16 residues. The CDR3 region is CASSLQTAGVGDEQFF. As DNA, the CDR3 is TGTGCCAGCAGCTTACAGACAGCGGGGGTCGGAGATGAGCAGTTCTTC.

The gene calls are TRBV7-6 and TRBJ2-2; 8 positions agree with TRBD1. The CDR3 is 16 amino acids. CDR1 SGHVS and CDR2 FNYEAQ come from the germline V gene. V dropped 11 bases and J dropped 3; count of bases not matched to a gene: 14. As DNA, the CDR3 is TGTGCCTGCCTCCCAGTGGACAGGGAGGACACCGGGGAGCTGTTTTTT. It yields the protein CACLPVDREDTGELFF.

In this sample, this clonotype turned up a few times. Without the conserved terminal phenylalanine or tryptophan, this CDR3 likely stems from a read error. V usage is TRBV11-2 and J usage is TRBJ1-2; D not resolved. CDR3 size: 12 residues. CDR1 and CDR2 (germline): SGHAT, FQNNGV. V was trimmed by 4 bases and J by 6 bases, leaving 9 bases between them. Written as DNA, the CDR3 is TGTGCCAGCAGCTCCTCTACCCATGGCTACACCTTA. Its translation: CASSSSTHGYTL.

The genes are TRBV7-6 and TRBJ2-3; 14 nucleotides match TRBD2. From germline, CDR1 is SGHVS and CDR2 FNYEAQ. The CDR3 extends over 16 amino acids. With 5 bases clipped from V and 8 bases from J, the junction kept 9 bases outside the gene matches. CDR3 sequence reads: CASSPQGLAGVATQYF. CDR3 sequence (DNA): TGTGCCAGCAGCCCGCAGGGACTAGCGGGGGTGGCTACGCAGTATTTT.

This clonotype was counted only a few times. J is TRBJ2-4 and V is TRBV3-1, with D possibly being TRBD2 (5 bases). The V and J ends lost 4 bases and 7 bases respectively, with 17 bases between them. CDR1 is LGHDT and CDR2 is YNNKEL in the germline V gene (reference sequence). The length of the CDR3 is 15 residues. The chain's CDR3 is CASSPPGSNWNIQYF. Here the CDR3 DNA reads TGTGCCAGCAGCCCGCCGGGAAGTAATTGGAACATTCAGTACTTC.

The CDR3 DNA sequence: TGCAGTGCTCGTAGCGGGCCTAGCACAGATACGCAGTATTTT. Translating it yields CSARSGPSTDTQYF. The chain joins TRBV20-1 to TRBJ2-3; 7 nucleotides agree with TRBD2. Trimming at V came to 5 bases and at J to 0 bases, leaving 5 bases not matched to a gene. Germline V lookup: CDR1 DFQATT, CDR2 SNEGSKA (reference sequence). This CDR3 contains 14 residues.

V is TRBV5-1 and J is TRBJ2-1; D possibly matches TRBD1 or TRBD2 (5 bases each). V lost 4 bases to trimming and J lost 1 base, with 9 bases between them. CDR1 SGHRS and CDR2 YFSETQ come from the germline V gene. This CDR3 region has 14 residues. CDR3 sequence (DNA): TGCGCCAGCAGCGGGACGGCTTCCTACAATGAGCAGTTCTTC. Its translation is CASSGTASYNEQFF.

This sequence joins TRBV11-1 and TRBJ2-2, with D possibly being TRBD1 or TRBD2 (6 bases each). The V end was cut by 1 base, the J end by 0 bases, with 15 bases between. Germline V gene sequence: CDR1 SGHAT, CDR2 FQDESV (reference sequence). The CDR3 covers 18 residues. CDR3 amino acids: CASSLVGGPLANTGELFF. CDR3 DNA sequence: TGTGCCAGCAGCTTAGTGGGGGGCCCCCTCGCGAACACCGGGGAGCTGTTTTTT.

With respect to this clonotype: A read error is possible here, since a much larger clone lies one base away. This rearrangement joins TRBV7-8 to TRBJ2-5, with a tentative D call TRBD2 (6 bases). The CDR3 runs 15 residues. Trimming shortened V by 5 bases and J by 5 bases, and 18 bases separated the two germline ends. Germline V lookup: CDR1 SGHVS, CDR2 FQNEAQ. CDR3 sequence (DNA): TGTGCCAGCAGCCCTGGACGAGCGGGCGGGGAGACCCAGTACTTC. Its translation is CASSPGRAGGETQYF.

The chain is built from TRBV7-2 and TRBJ2-1; maybe TRBD1 (6 bases). The CDR3 length is 14 residues. Germline V CDR1 and CDR2: SGHTA, FQGNSA. V dropped 1 base and J dropped 5 bases, with 9 bases sitting between them. The DNA of the CDR3 is TGTGCCAGCAGCTTAGTTGGGACAAACAATGAGCAGTTCTTC. This gives the protein CASSLVGTNNEQFF.

This clonotype was seen only a few times. The CDR3 region is CASSQEPGAQYF. The DNA of the CDR3 is TGCGCCAGCAGCCAAGAACCGGGGGCCCAGTACTTC. J is TRBJ2-5 and V is TRBV4-1; TRBD2 might be the D (6 bases). CDR1 is MGHRA and CDR2 is YSYEKL in the germline V gene. The CDR3 covers 12 residues. V was pared by 0 bases and J by 9 bases, with 8 bases between.

The sample holds many counts of this clonotype. V and J are TRBV20-1 and TRBJ2-1, with 9 nucleotides matching TRBD1. With 6 bases clipped from V and 3 bases from J, the junction kept 6 bases outside the gene matches. Per the germline V gene, CDR1 is DFQATT and CDR2 is SNEGSKA (reference sequence). CDR3 length: 14 residues. CDR3 loop: CSAQPGQGYNEQFF. The CDR3 nucleotides read TGCAGTGCACAACCGGGACAGGGCTACAATGAGCAGTTCTTC.

This clonotype was recorded a few times. V and J are TRBV10-3 and TRBJ2-6; possibly TRBD1 or TRBD2 for D (5 bases each). Trimming removed 8 bases from V and 7 bases from J, with 9 bases in between. The CDR3 loop spans 12 amino acids. Germline loops: CDR1 ENHRY, CDR2 SYGVKD. CDR3 region: CAIARDANVLTF. CDR3 bases: TGTGCCATCGCTCGGGACGCCAACGTCCTGACTTTC.

J is TRBJ1-1 and V is TRBV5-1, with D hard to call. Germline V CDR1 and CDR2: SGHRS, YFSETQ. V shed 0 bases and J shed 0 bases, with 9 bases lying between them. The CDR3 has 15 residues. The CDR3 protein is CASSLEPTVNTEAFF. In DNA form, the CDR3 reads TGCGCCAGCAGCTTGGAACCGACGGTGAACACTGAAGCTTTCTTT.

This clonotype appeared many times. The V gene is TRBV6-2 or TRBV6-3, the J gene TRBJ2-7; the match to TRBD1 covers 8 bases. J gave up 2 bases and V 8 bases, and 8 bases lay outside the gene matches. Germline values: CDR1 MNHEY, CDR2 SVGEGT. This CDR3 comprises 14 residues. The CDR3 region is CASLPRTGTYEQYV. As DNA, the CDR3 is TGTGCCAGCCTTCCCAGGACAGGGACCTACGAGCAGTACGTC.